The clone carrying this TCR beta chain was counted only a few times. Antigen unknown. This sample stems from a study of cytomegalovirus exposure and HLA in healthy donors. PCR was performed using 60 Vbeta and 13 Jbeta primers. Clones were sequenced by immunoSEQ multiplex PCR, and TCRdb holds only the in-frame ones, with some missing. The profile shows more than 110,000 clones, under 80% of them singletons. The study's findings and limits: The majority of TCR sequences were rare, yet some public TCRs appeared in many donors. TRBV6-2, TRBV6-3 and some other V segments were unresolvable in 87-base-pair reads.

Germline V lookup: CDR1 SGHTA, CDR2 FQGNSA. The CDR3 extends over 15 amino acids. V lost 1 base to trimming and J lost 4 bases, with 13 bases between them. Although they were nominally healthy when sampled, donors likely had unrecorded immune exposures. This chain links TRBV7-2 with TRBJ1-2; tentative D call: TRBD1 (5 bases). The sequenced sample was PBMCs. The source of this sequence is a woman aged 50 to 60 in good health and CMV-seropositive. The CDR3 DNA reads TGTGCCAGCAGCTTAGATCGCGGGGCTTTCTATGGCTACACCTTC. Amino acids: CASSLDRGAFYGYTF.